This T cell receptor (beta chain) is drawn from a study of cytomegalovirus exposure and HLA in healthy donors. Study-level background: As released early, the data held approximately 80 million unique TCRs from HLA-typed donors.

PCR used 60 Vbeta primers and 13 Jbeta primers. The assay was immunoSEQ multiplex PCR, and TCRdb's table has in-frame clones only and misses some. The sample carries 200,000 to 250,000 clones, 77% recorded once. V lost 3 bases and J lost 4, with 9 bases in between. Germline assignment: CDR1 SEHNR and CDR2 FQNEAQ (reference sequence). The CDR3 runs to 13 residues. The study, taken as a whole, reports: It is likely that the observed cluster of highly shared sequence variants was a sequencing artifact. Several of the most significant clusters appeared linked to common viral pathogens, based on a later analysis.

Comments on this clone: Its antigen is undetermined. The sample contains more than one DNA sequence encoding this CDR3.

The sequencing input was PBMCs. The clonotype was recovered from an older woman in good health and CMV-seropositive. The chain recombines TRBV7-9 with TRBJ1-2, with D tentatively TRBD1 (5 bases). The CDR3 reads CASSLGQSYGYTF. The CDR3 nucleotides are TGTGCCAGCAGCTTGGGGCAGAGCTATGGCTACACCTTC. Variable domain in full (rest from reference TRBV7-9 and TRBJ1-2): DTGVSQNPRHKITKRGQNVTFRCDPISEHNRLYWYRQTLGQGPEFLTYFQNEAQLEKSRLLSDRFSAERPKGSFSTLEIQRTEQGDSAMYLCASSLGQSYGYTFGSGTRLTVV.